The clone carrying this T cell receptor beta chain was counted between two and nine times. The antigen is not known. The V gene lost 3 bases and the J gene lost 4 bases, with 13 bases spanning the gap. The CDR3 spans 14 residues. This sample stems from a study of T cells in Graves' hyperthyroidism and ophthalmopathy. Study background: Initial diagnosis, before any treatment, was when peripheral blood was collected.

Fresh peripheral blood, around 9.3 ml, was the source of the PBMCs. Study-level results: Within blood appeared most thyroid clonotypes that had expanded above 0.001. A model built on 13 V-J features separated ophthalmopathy from stable hyperthyroidism.

TCR beta CDR3 regions were amplified from RNA. First-round RT-PCR with HTBI primers amplified the TCR CDR3 region. Via MiXCR, TCRdb re-called the multiplex PCR reads, giving one row per CDR3 protein. This table has over 700,000 distinct CDR3 sequences, about 38% appearing once. The chain joins TRBV12-3 or TRBV12-4 to TRBJ2-7; unclear D gene. The sequencing input was blood. The clonotype was recovered from a young man with Graves' hyperthyroidism. The CDR3 loop reads CASSFGPPAYEQYF. CDR3 nucleotide sequence: TGTGCCAGCAGTTTTGGGCCCCCCGCGTACGAGCAGTACTTC.